The rows below give T cell receptor beta chains drawn from one sample of a study of OX40 agonist ivuxolimab in advanced cancers. Sequenced by immunoSEQ multiplex PCR; TCRdb stores in-frame clones only, minus some. Here the sample spans some 10,000 clones, roughly 78% being singletons. This specimen consisted of CD4+ or CD8+ T cells sorted from blood, obtained in a trial of the OX40 agonist ivuxolimab. The receptors derive from an adult with an advanced solid tumor such as melanoma, head and neck, liver or kidney cancer. CDR3s include the opening cysteine and the closing phenylalanine or tryptophan.

CDR3	V	J
CASSQGLAKNIQYF	TRBV5-6	TRBJ2-4
CASSLTPNTGELFF	TRBV7-9	TRBJ2-2
CSVEGTSGNTYNEQFF	TRBV29-1	TRBJ2-1
CASSYTTSGHNEQFF	TRBV6-5	TRBJ2-1
CASSQEQVGTEAFF	TRBV14	TRBJ1-1
CATLEGIGETQYF	TRBV2	TRBJ2-5
CATGPGGDKFF	TRBV6-5	TRBJ1-3
CASSPNKLRTEAFF	TRBV11-2	TRBJ1-1
CASSATVGRETQYF	TRBV9	TRBJ2-5
CASSLGRGVGEQYF	TRBV7-9	TRBJ2-7
CASSAPGQGGTEAFF	TRBV11-2	TRBJ1-1
CASSWDSTGGPPYEQYF	TRBV27	TRBJ2-7
CASSLEGGQGGYGYTF	TRBV5-1	TRBJ1-2
CAWRGRPEAFF	TRBV30	TRBJ1-1
CASSLTGSQNQPQHF	TRBV7-9	TRBJ1-5
CASSYTGIQETQYF	TRBV6-5	TRBJ2-5
CASSRDDTQYF	TRBV4-2	TRBJ2-3
CAISESNEKLFF	TRBV10-3	TRBJ1-4
CASSRGSTNYGYTF	TRBV6-5	TRBJ1-2
CASRAQGTAGYEQYF	TRBV5-6	TRBJ2-7
CASSTDRGFTDTQYF	TRBV19	TRBJ2-3
CASSLAVSRNEQFF	TRBV7-2	TRBJ2-1
CASPRGGGSYNEQFF	TRBV30	TRBJ2-1
CASSQESLLRDEQYF	TRBV4-1	TRBJ2-7
CSVEDSSYNEQFF	TRBV29-1	TRBJ2-1
CAISEGEGLAMNEQFF	TRBV10-3	TRBJ2-1
CASSPPGEPLSSEQYF	TRBV28	TRBJ2-7
CAISESPGDQPQHF	TRBV10-3	TRBJ1-5
CASSFWGSNEQFF	TRBV27	TRBJ2-1
CASSWGGQGSFNYEQYF	TRBV5-6	TRBJ2-7
CASSLRQGTYEQYF	TRBV27	TRBJ2-7
CASSPVGTDYSGANVLTF	TRBV5-6	TRBJ2-6
CASSSGGPYEQYF	TRBV5-1	TRBJ2-7
CASSWVTGTEQFF	TRBV27	TRBJ2-1
CASSGDGLNSYNEQFF	TRBV6-4	TRBJ2-1
CARSLKLGAGELFF	TRBV5-3	TRBJ2-2
CASSSSTNQPQHF	TRBV7-3	TRBJ1-5
CATSRGTGGLWTTDTQYF	TRBV15	TRBJ2-3
CASSYRDTYYEQYF	TRBV5-1	TRBJ2-7
CATSRGGASNEKLFF	TRBV15	TRBJ1-4
CASSLVGAGYTF	TRBV6-5	TRBJ1-2
CASSQELVSGKLFF	TRBV4-1	TRBJ1-4
CASSYAPQNYGYTF	TRBV6-6	TRBJ1-2
CASSWSGRKLFF	TRBV27	TRBJ1-4
CASSLWGDEQYF	TRBV5-4	TRBJ2-7
CASSQDGYYEQYF	TRBV4-2	TRBJ2-7
CSVGGGAGYSYEQYF	TRBV29-1	TRBJ2-7
CVLGGLGDTQYF	TRBV6-6	TRBJ2-3
CASSRGWGNEKLFF	TRBV7-6	TRBJ1-4
CASSPRSGRGSTDTQYF	TRBV7-6	TRBJ2-3
CASSVLYEQYF	TRBV2	NA
CASVDQGKVNTEAFF	TRBV27	TRBJ1-1
CASVEGQVLSGANVLTF	TRBV5-1	TRBJ2-6
CASSLNPENIQYF	TRBV5-4	TRBJ2-4
CSVEEVPGGGYTF	TRBV29-1	TRBJ1-2
CASSLGTTSTDTQYF	TRBV5-4	TRBJ2-3
CASSEGVGVRQPQHF	TRBV2	TRBJ1-5